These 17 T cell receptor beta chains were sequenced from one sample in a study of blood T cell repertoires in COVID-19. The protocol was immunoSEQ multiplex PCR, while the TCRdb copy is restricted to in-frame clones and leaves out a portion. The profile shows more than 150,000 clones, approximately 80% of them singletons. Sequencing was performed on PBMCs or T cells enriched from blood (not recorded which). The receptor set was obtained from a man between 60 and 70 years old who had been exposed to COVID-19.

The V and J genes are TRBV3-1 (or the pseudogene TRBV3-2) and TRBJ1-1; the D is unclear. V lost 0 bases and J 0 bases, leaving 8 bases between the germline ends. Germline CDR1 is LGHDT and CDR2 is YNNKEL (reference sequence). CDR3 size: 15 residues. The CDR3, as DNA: TGTGCCAGCAGCCAAGAGACACCTTTGAACACTGAAGCTTTCTTT. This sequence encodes CASSQETPLNTEAFF.

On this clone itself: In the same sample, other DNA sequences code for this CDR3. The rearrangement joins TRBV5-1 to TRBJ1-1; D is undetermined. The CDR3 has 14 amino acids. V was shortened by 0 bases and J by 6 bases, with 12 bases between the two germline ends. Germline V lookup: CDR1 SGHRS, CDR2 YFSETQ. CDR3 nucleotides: TGCGCCAGCAGCTTGGATAGGGCCGGGGCTGAAGCTTTCTTT. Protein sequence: CASSLDRAGAEAFF.

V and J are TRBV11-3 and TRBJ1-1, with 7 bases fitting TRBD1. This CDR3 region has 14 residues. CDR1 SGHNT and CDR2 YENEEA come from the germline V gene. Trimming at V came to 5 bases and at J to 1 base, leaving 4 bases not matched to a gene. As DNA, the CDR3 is TGTGCCAGCAGCCTTGGACAGGCGAACACTGAAGCTTTCTTT. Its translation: CASSLGQANTEAFF.

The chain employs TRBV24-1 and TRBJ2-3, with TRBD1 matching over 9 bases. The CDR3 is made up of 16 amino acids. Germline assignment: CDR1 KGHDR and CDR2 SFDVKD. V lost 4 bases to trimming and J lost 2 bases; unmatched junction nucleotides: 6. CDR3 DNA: TGTGCCACCAGTGAAGCCGGGACAGGGCACACAGATACGCAGTATTTT. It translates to CATSEAGTGHTDTQYF.

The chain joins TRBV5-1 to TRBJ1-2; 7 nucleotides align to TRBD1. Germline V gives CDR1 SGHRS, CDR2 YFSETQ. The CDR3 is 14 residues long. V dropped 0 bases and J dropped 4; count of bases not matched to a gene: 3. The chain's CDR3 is CASSLEGQIYGYTF. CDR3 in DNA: TGCGCCAGCAGCTTGGAGGGACAGATCTATGGCTACACCTTC.

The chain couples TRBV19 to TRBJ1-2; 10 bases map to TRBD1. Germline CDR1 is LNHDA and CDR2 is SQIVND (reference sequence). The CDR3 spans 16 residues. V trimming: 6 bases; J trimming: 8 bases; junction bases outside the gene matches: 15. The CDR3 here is CASRAEPGQGLGGYTF. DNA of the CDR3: TGTGCCAGTAGAGCTGAACCGGGACAGGGGTTAGGGGGCTACACCTTC.

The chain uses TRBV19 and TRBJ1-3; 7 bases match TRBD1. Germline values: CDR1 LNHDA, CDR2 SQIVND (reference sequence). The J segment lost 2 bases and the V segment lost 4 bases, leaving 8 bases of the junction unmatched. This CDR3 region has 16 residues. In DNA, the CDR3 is TGTGCCAGTAGTACGACAGGGCTGGGCGCTGGAAACACCATATATTTT. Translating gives CASSTTGLGAGNTIYF. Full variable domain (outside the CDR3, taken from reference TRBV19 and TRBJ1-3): DGGITQSPKYLFRKEGQNVTLSCEQNLNHDAMYWYRQDPGQGLRLIYYSQIVNDFQKGDIAEGYSVSREKKESFPLTVTSAQKNPTAFYLCASSTTGLGAGNTIYFGEGSWLTVV.

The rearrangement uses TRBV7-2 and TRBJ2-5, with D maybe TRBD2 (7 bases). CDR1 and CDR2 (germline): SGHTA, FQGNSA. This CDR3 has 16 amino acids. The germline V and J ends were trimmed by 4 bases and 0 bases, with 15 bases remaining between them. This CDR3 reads CASSSTGRGYQETQYF. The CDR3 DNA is TGTGCCAGCAGCTCTACAGGGAGGGGGTACCAAGAGACCCAGTACTTC.

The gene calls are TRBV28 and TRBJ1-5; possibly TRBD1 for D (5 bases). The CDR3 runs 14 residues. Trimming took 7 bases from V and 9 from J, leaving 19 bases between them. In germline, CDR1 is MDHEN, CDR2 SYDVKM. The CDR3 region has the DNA TGTGCCAGCACCCTAGGGGAAGGGCAGCGGCCCCAGCATTTT. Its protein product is CASTLGEGQRPQHF.

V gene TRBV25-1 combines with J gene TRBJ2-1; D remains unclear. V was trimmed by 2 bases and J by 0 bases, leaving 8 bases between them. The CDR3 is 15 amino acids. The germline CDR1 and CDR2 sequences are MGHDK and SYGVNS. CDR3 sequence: CASSEDSLSYNEQFF. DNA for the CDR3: TGTGCCAGCAGTGAAGACTCCCTCTCCTACAATGAGCAGTTCTTC.

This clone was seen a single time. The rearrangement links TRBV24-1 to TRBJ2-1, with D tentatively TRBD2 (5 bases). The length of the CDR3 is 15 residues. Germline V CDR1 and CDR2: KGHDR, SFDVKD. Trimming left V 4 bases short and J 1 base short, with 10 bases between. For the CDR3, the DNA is TGTGCCACCAGTGAAAGCGGCCCATCCTACAATGAGCAGTTCTTC. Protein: CATSESGPSYNEQFF.

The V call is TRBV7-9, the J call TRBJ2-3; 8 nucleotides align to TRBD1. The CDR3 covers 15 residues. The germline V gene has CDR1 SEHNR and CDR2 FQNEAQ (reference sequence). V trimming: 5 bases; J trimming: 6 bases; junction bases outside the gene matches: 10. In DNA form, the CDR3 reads TGTGCCAGCAGCCCTCCAGGGGGCTCGAGGGATACGCAGTATTTT. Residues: CASSPPGGSRDTQYF.

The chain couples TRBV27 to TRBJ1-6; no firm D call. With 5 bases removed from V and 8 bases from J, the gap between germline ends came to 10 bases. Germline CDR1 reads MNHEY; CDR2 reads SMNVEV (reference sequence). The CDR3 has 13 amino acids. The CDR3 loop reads CASSREPYSPLHF. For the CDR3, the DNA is TGTGCCAGCAGTCGAGAGCCTTATTCACCCCTCCACTTT.

CDR3 bases: TGTGCCAGCTCACTCAGGGGGCCAGGCTCTGGGGCCAACGTCCTGACTTTC. It specifies CASSLRGPGSGANVLTF. The chain uses TRBV18 and TRBJ2-6; 8 bases agree with TRBD1. Per the germline V gene, CDR1 is KGHSH and CDR2 is LQKENI. The V and J ends lost 4 bases and 0 bases, in that order; junction bases with no gene match: 5. This CDR3 is 17 amino acids long. Combining the CDR3 with reference TRBV18 and TRBJ2-6 gives the whole variable domain NAGVMQNPRHLVRRRGQEARLRCSPMKGHSHVYWYRQLPEEGLKFMVYLQKENIIDESGMPKERFSAEFPKEGPSILRIQQVVRGDSAAYFCASSLRGPGSGANVLTFGAGSRLTVL.

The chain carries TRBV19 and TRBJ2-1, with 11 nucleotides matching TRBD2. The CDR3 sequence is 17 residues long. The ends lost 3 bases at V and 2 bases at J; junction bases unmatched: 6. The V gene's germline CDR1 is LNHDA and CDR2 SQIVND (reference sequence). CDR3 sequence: CASSIPGTSGAYNEQFF. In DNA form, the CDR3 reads TGTGCCAGTAGTATCCCCGGGACTAGCGGCGCCTACAATGAGCAGTTCTTC.

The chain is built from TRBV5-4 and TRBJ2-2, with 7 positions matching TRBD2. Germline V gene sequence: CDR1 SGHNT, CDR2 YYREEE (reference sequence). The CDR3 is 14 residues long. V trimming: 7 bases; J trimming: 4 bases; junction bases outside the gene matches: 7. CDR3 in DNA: TGTGCCAGCCGCGGCGGGAGTCCCACCGGGGAGCTGTTTTTT. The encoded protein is CASRGGSPTGELFF.

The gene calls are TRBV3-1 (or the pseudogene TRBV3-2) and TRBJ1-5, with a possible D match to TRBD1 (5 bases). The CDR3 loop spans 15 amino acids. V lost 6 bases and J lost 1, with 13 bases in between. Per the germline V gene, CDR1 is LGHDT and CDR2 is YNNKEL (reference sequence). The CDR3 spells CASSIGVFSNQPQHF. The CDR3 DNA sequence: TGTGCCAGCAGTATAGGGGTATTCAGCAATCAGCCCCAGCATTTT.